This T cell receptor (beta chain) stems from a study of shared clonotypes between healthy human individuals. Note on this clone: Its antigen is still unknown.

Clones were read by immunoSEQ multiplex PCR, and TCRdb kept only the in-frame ones, dropping some. The sample holds 2,500,000 or so clones, approximately 94% seen once. Points from the study as a whole: Relative to memory subsets, naive subsets generally showed larger estimated richness. Depth was large, yet rarefaction showed that sorted-subset sequencing was incomplete.

CDR1 and CDR2 from the germline V gene are SGHRS and YFSETQ. Between the trimmed V and J ends, which lost 0 bases and 4 bases, there was a span of 11 bases. This CDR3 has 14 amino acids. The source is a man between 18 and 29 years old in good health. Some clones in this sample may be carry-over from other donors' samples. The chain combines TRBV5-1 with TRBJ2-7; D not certain. The source material was naive CD4+ T cells from PBMCs. Subset given: CD45RA+ positively selected. The CDR3 region has the DNA TGCGCCAGCAGCTTGGGACTTCGCCGATACGAGCAGTACTTC. It encodes CASSLGLRRYEQYF. Full variable domain (rest looked up from reference TRBV5-1 and TRBJ2-7): KAGVTQTPRYLIKTRGQQVTLSCSPISGHRSVSWYQQTPGQGLQFLFEYFSETQRNKGNFPGRFSGRQFSNSRSEMNVSTLELGDSALYLCASSLGLRRYEQYFGPGTRLTVT.